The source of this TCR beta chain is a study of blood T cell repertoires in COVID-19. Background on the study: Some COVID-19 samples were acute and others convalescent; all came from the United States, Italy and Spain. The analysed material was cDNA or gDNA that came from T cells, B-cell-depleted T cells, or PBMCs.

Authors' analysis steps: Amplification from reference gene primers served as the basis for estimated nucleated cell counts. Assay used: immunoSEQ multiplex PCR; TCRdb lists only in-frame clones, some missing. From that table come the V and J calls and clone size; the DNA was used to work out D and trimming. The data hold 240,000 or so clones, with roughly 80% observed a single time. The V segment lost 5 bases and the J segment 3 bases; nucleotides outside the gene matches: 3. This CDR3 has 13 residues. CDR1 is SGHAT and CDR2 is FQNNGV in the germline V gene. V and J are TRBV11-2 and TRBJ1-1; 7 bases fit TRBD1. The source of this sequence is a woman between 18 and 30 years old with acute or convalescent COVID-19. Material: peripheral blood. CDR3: CASSPQGDTEAFF. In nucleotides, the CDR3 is TGTGCCAGCAGCCCCCAGGGGGACACTGAAGCTTTCTTT. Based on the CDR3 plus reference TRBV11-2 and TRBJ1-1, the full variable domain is EAGVAQSPRYKIIEKRQSVAFWCNPISGHATLYWYQQILGQGPKLLIQFQNNGVVDDSQLPKDRFSAERLKGVDSTLKIQPAKLEDSAVYLCASSPQGDTEAFFGQGTRLTVV.